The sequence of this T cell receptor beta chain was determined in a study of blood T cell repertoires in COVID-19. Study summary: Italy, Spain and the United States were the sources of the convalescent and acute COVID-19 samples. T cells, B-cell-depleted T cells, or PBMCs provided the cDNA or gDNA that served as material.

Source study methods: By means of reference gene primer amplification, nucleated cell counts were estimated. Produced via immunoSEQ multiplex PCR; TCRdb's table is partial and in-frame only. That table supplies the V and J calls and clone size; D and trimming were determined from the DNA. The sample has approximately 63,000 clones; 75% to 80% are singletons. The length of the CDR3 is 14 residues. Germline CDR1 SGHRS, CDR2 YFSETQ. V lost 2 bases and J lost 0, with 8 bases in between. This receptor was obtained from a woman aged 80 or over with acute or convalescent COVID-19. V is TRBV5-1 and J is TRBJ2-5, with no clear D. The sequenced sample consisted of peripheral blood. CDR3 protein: CASSLIPDQETQYF. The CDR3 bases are TGCGCCAGCAGCTTAATTCCGGACCAAGAGACCCAGTACTTC.